This paragraph reports one TCR beta chain. The antigen is not known. Cultured CD4+ T cell DNA underwent sequencing with the Oncomine TCR Beta short-read assay. TCRdb reanalysed the PCR reads using MiXCR and keeps one entry per CDR3 protein. The repertoire has about 10,000 distinct CDR3 sequences, around 59% of them found once; the top ten carry roughly 15%. Per the germline V gene, CDR1 is DFQATT and CDR2 is SNEGSKA (reference sequence). This CDR3 is built from 13 residues. V was shortened by 3 bases and J by 1 base, with 9 bases between the two germline ends. Described treatment: roughly nine-day PBMC culture with coronavirus spike peptide pools or control peptides (ViraFEST assay). This sample is drawn from a study of vaccination and CD4 T cells after COVID-19.

This sequence joins TRBV20-1 and TRBJ1-1; unclear D gene. Sequencing was carried out using CD4+ T cells from blood, cultured in vitro. The sequence was collected from a human donor who had recovered from COVID-19. Written as DNA, the CDR3 is TGCAGTGCTAGGAGGGATAGGAACACTGAAGCTTTCTTT. This translates into CSARRDRNTEAFF.